What follows describes a single T cell receptor (beta chain). Source study methods: By means of reference gene primer amplification, nucleated cell counts were estimated. Profiled with immunoSEQ multiplex PCR; TCRdb holds only in-frame clones, not every one. V and J calls and clone size come straight from that table; D and trimming were deduced from the DNA. The sample consists of some 120,000 clones, over 65% of them appearing once. This sample is drawn from a study of blood T cell repertoires in COVID-19. Study context: PBMCs, B-cell-depleted T cells, or T cells provided the cDNA or gDNA that made up the material.

The sequence was collected from a man in his fifties or sixties with acute or convalescent COVID-19. The sample comprised peripheral blood.

In nucleotides, the CDR3 is TGTGCCAGTAGTCCTATAGCGGCCGCAGCCTACGAGCAGTACTTC. Its protein product is CASSPIAAAAYEQYF. J is TRBJ2-7 and V is TRBV19; D may be TRBD2 (6 bases). V was shortened by 5 bases and J by 2 bases, with 16 bases between the two germline ends. The CDR3 contains 15 residues. Germline V gene lookup returns CDR1 LNHDA and CDR2 SQIVND (reference sequence).